This TCR beta chain was identified during a study of CD8+ T cells in alopecia areata. Germline CDR1 is GTSNPN and CDR2 is SVGIG (reference sequence). Deletions cut 0 bases from V and 6 bases from J, with 12 bases between. The CDR3 extends over 14 amino acids. Treatment reported: oral pan-JAK inhibitor, 5-10 mg twice daily. RNA extraction was followed by reverse transcription into cDNA, which acted as the sequencing template. Here immunoSEQ multiplex PCR was the method, and the copy in TCRdb shows in-frame clones only, minus some. The table records over 150,000 clones, around 60% of them present only once.

The chain combines TRBV30 with TRBJ1-5; D is uncertain. This clonotype was obtained from a human donor with alopecia areata. The specimen was CD8+ T cells sorted from blood, collected at week 24, from a patient treated with tofacitinib. The CDR3 here is CAWSVGLLGQPQHF. CDR3 in DNA: TGTGCCTGGAGTGTAGGTTTGCTAGGTCAGCCCCAGCATTTT.